This T cell receptor beta chain is drawn from a study of blood T cell repertoires in COVID-19. Study-wide background: The cDNA or gDNA used as material had been derived from T cells, B-cell-depleted T cells, or PBMCs.

Per the authors' pipeline: Amplification from reference gene primers served as the basis for estimated nucleated cell counts. Clones were read by immunoSEQ multiplex PCR, and TCRdb kept only the in-frame ones, dropping some. V and J calls and clone size are given by that table; D and trimming were obtained from the DNA. The sample yields about 310,000 clones, around 87% seen once. Germline V lookup: CDR1 MNHEY, CDR2 SVGAGI. V was pared by 5 bases and J by 4 bases, with 5 bases of the junction left unmatched. CDR3 size: 15 residues. The V and J genes are TRBV6-5 and TRBJ1-6; 7 positions match TRBD1. The specimen was peripheral blood. This sequence was found in a woman aged 50 to 60 who had recovered from COVID-19. The CDR3 nucleotides are TGTGCCAGCAGTACTACAGGGGTATATAATTCACCCCTCCACTTT. Amino acids: CASSTTGVYNSPLHF.